This T cell receptor (beta chain) was sequenced during a study of cytomegalovirus exposure and HLA in healthy donors. Study-wide points: Segments of the TCR beta V type were, in most cases, productive about 90% or about 30% of the time in an earlier analysis.

The CDR3 covers 14 residues. The V end was cut by 0 bases, the J end by 3 bases, with 8 bases between. The germline gives CDR1 SGHVS, CDR2 FQNEAQ. A remark on this clone: Its cognate antigen is unknown.

With 60 Vbeta and 13 Jbeta primers, the PCR was carried out. Produced via immunoSEQ multiplex PCR; TCRdb's table is partial and in-frame only. In the table there are some 99,000 clones, roughly 76% of which are singletons. V is TRBV7-8 and J is TRBJ1-1; no clear D. The receptor comes from a woman aged 50 to 65 in good health and CMV-seropositive. The specimen was PBMCs. CDR3 nucleotides: TGTGCCAGCAGCTTAGCGCAGGAGGACACTGAAGCTTTCTTT. Encoded protein: CASSLAQEDTEAFF.